This entry lists 10 T cell receptor beta chains sequenced from one sample in a study of T cells expressing NK-cell markers. TCRdb re-called the 5' RACE reads and catalogs CDR3 proteins one per entry, DNA excluded. The table lists about 260,000 distinct CDR3 sequences. Sequencing was done on a sample of blood T cells: a sorted CD56 or NKG2C T cell subset, CD4+ or CD8+ T cells, or bulk PBMC T cells (not recorded which). The receptors stem from a woman aged 18-69 years in good health.

The chain has TRBV2 and TRBJ2-3; TCRdb selects TRBD2, and the lack of DNA leaves this call unchecked. The CDR3 spans 15 residues. Germline CDR1 and CDR2: SNHLY and FYNNEI. The CDR3 region is CASSASSLSTDTQYF. Full variable domain (outside the CDR3, taken from reference TRBV2 and TRBJ2-3): EPEVTQTPSHQVTQMGQEVILRCVPISNHLYFYWYRQILGQKVEFLVSFYNNEISEKSEIFDDQFSVERPDGSNFTLKIRSTKLEDSAMYFCASSASSLSTDTQYFGPGTRLTVL.

This chain uses TRBV30 with TRBJ1-1. In germline, CDR1 is GTSNPN, CDR2 SVGIG (reference sequence). This CDR3 spans 14 amino acids. The CDR3 loop is CARAGGRMNTEAFF.

This rearrangement joins TRBV30 to TRBJ1-1; TCRdb lists TRBD1, though no DNA is available to test this call. Germline loops: CDR1 GTSNPN, CDR2 SVGIG (reference sequence). The CDR3 is made up of 12 amino acids. This CDR3 is CAWSRAGTEAFF. Variable domain in full (rest from reference TRBV30 and TRBJ1-1): SQTIHQWPATLVQPVGSPLSLECTVEGTSNPNLYWYRQAAGRGLQLLFYSVGIGQISSEVPQNLSASRPQDRQFILSSKKLLLSDSGFYLCAWSRAGTEAFFGQGTRLTVV.

The chain's CDR3 is CASSWWRSYKEQFF. The genes are TRBV3-1 and TRBJ2-1. Germline-derived CDR1 and CDR2 are LGHDT and YNNKEL (reference sequence). The CDR3 sequence is 14 residues long.

The V call is TRBV7-8, the J call TRBJ2-7; the TCRdb D gene call, TRBD2, has no DNA to confirm it. The germline V gene has CDR1 SGHVS and CDR2 FQNEAQ. This CDR3 comprises 12 residues. The CDR3 region is CASSQSPSEQYF.

The rearrangement uses TRBV10-3 and TRBJ2-7; without DNA, the TCRdb call of TRBD2 cannot be checked. The germline V gene encodes CDR1 ENHRY and CDR2 SYGVKD. This CDR3 region has 14 residues. CDR3 in amino acids: CATLDREGSHEQYF.

The chain uses TRBV6-5 and TRBJ2-3; the D gene TCRdb calls, TRBD2, cannot be checked with no DNA. From germline, CDR1 is MNHEY and CDR2 SVGAGI. This CDR3 has 15 amino acids. The CDR3 sequence: CASRLLAGGSDTQYF.

The chain uses TRBV7-2 and TRBJ1-5; TCRdb's D gene call, TRBD1, goes unchecked for lack of DNA. This CDR3 is built from 14 residues. Germline V CDR1 and CDR2: SGHTA, FQGNSA. The CDR3 is CASSLVGERQPQHF.

This chain links TRBV6-2 or TRBV6-3 with TRBJ2-7; no DNA is available, so the TRBD1 call from TCRdb remains unchecked. The CDR3 is 13 residues long. Germline CDR1 is MNHEY and CDR2 is SVGEGT. CDR3 in amino acids: CASSYSTRVRQYF.

The V call is TRBV12-3 or TRBV12-4, the J call TRBJ2-1; the D call of TRBD1 rests on TCRdb alone, since no DNA is present to check it. The CDR3 has 14 amino acids. The CDR3 region is CASSLRQGSNEQFF.